One and the same sample provided the 14 T cell receptor beta chains below, sequenced in a study of T cells after yellow fever vaccination. TCRdb re-derived calls from the 5' RACE reads in MiXCR, one entry per CDR3 protein. The sample has about 260,000 distinct CDR3 sequences, about an eighth seen once. Sequencing was performed on CD4+ T cells sorted from PBMCs, taken 45 days after the yellow fever booster vaccination. These receptors were collected from a man in his thirties or forties who received the YFV17D yellow fever vaccine.

To note about this clonotype: A read error may account for a junction end that differs from germline. The chain links TRBV12-3 or TRBV12-4 to TRBJ1-2; TRBD1 might be the D (5 bases). The CDR3 is made up of 14 amino acids. The CDR3 sequence is CASSSHGGQTAPSF. The CDR3 coding sequence is TGTGCCAGCAGTTCACACGGCGGGCAGACAGCTCCTTCCTTC.

V is TRBV29-1 and J is TRBJ1-4; the D is unclear. The germline V gene encodes CDR1 SQVTM and CDR2 ANQGSEA. CDR3 length: 14 residues. Trimming took off 6 bases at V and 8 bases at J, with 19 bases between the two ends. In DNA, the CDR3 is TGCAGCGTGGAACCACAGCTTGGAGGGGAAAAACTGTTTTTT. Protein product: CSVEPQLGGEKLFF.

This clonotype was detected only a few times. The chain employs TRBV18 and TRBJ2-5, with D maybe TRBD1 (5 bases). The germline V gene has CDR1 KGHSH and CDR2 LQKENI. Trimming pared 3 bases from V and 6 bases from J, leaving 8 bases between. The CDR3 is 12 residues long. DNA of the CDR3: TGTGCCAGCTCACCCAGGGATCAGACCCAGTACTTC. Protein sequence: CASSPRDQTQYF.

In this sample, this clonotype turned up a few times. The chain links TRBV7-2 to TRBJ2-2, with no clear D. The V and J ends lost 4 bases and 7 bases respectively, with 10 bases between them. The germline CDR1 and CDR2 sequences are SGHTA and FQGNSA. The CDR3 spans 13 residues. The chain's CDR3 is CASSSTSVGELFF. CDR3 nucleotides: TGTGCCAGCAGCTCAACCTCGGTCGGGGAGCTGTTTTTT.

The rearrangement joins TRBV7-2 to TRBJ1-2, with no clear D. From germline, CDR1 is SGHTA and CDR2 FQGNSA. Deletions cut 1 base from V and 8 bases from J, with 11 bases between. This CDR3 region has 13 residues. CDR3 region: CASSLGSPRGYTF. The CDR3 DNA is TGTGCCAGCAGCTTAGGGTCCCCCCGAGGCTACACCTTC.

This clonotype has a count of ten or more. V gene TRBV2 combines with J gene TRBJ2-7; 12 nucleotides line up with TRBD2. J was trimmed by 4 bases and V by 4 bases; bases with no gene match: 2. This CDR3 contains 14 residues. The germline V gene encodes CDR1 SNHLY and CDR2 FYNNEI. CDR3 coding DNA: TGTGCCAGCAGTGCACTAGCGGGAGGATACGAGCAGTACTTC. This translates into CASSALAGGYEQYF.

This clonotype has just a few counts. The chain has TRBV7-9 and TRBJ2-1, with a possible D match to TRBD1 (5 bases). V was cut by 5 bases and J by 4 bases, with 12 bases left in between. The CDR3 has 14 residues. In germline, CDR1 is SEHNR, CDR2 FQNEAQ (reference sequence). Written as DNA, the CDR3 is TGTGCCAGCAGCCCCACCCAGGGATACAATGAGCAGTTCTTC. It codes for CASSPTQGYNEQFF.

This clonotype was recorded a few times. The chain combines TRBV6-5 with TRBJ2-7; D gene uncertain. The CDR3 is made up of 14 amino acids. The V and J ends lost 0 bases and 1 base respectively, with 7 bases between them. CDR1 and CDR2 (germline): MNHEY, SVGAGI. The CDR3 region has the DNA TGTGCCAGCAGTTACTCGACGTCTTCCTACGAGCAGTACTTC. This gives the protein CASSYSTSSYEQYF.

The chain is built from TRBV20-1 and TRBJ2-5, with D perhaps TRBD1 (5 bases). With 0 bases removed from V and 1 base from J, the gap between germline ends came to 15 bases. CDR3 length: 16 amino acids. In germline, CDR1 is DFQATT, CDR2 SNEGSKA (reference sequence). The CDR3, as DNA: TGCAGTGCTAGAGATCTCATGGGGCCGCTCCAAGAGACCCAGTACTTC. Its translation: CSARDLMGPLQETQYF.

The CDR3 sequence: CASSLMSSGNQETQYF. DNA of the CDR3: TGCGCCAGCAGCTTGATGAGCTCGGGGAACCAAGAGACCCAGTACTTC. V gene TRBV5-1 combines with J gene TRBJ2-5, with D possibly TRBD2 on 5 matching bases. The germline V gene encodes CDR1 SGHRS and CDR2 YFSETQ. This CDR3 region has 16 residues. V was clipped by 1 base and J by 0 bases, with 13 bases between them.

This clonotype was seen more than once but under ten times. This chain links TRBV5-6 with TRBJ2-2; no definite D call. Looked up from germline, CDR1 is SGHDT and CDR2 is YYEEEE. The germline V and J ends were trimmed by 2 bases and 4 bases, with 9 bases remaining between them. CDR3 length equals 14 residues. CDR3 amino acids: CASSFSGVTGELFF. CDR3 nucleotide sequence: TGTGCCAGCAGCTTCTCTGGGGTCACCGGGGAGCTGTTTTTT.

This clonotype was counted many times. The V call is TRBV29-1, the J call TRBJ1-2; D is undetermined. V lost 4 bases and J 3 bases, leaving 12 bases between the germline ends. Germline V CDR1 and CDR2: SQVTM, ANQGSEA. The CDR3 totals 13 residues. The chain's CDR3 is CSVGGVRDYGYTF. The DNA for the CDR3 is TGCAGCGTTGGAGGTGTCAGAGACTATGGCTACACCTTC.

V is TRBV5-6 and J is TRBJ2-5; no definite D call. V was clipped by 5 bases and J by 2 bases, with 4 bases between them. Per the germline V gene, CDR1 is SGHDT and CDR2 is YYEEEE. The CDR3 is 11 amino acids. CDR3 in amino acids: CASRLQETQYF. The CDR3, as DNA: TGTGCCAGCAGATTGCAAGAGACCCAGTACTTC.

This clonotype has more than one count but fewer than ten. The V gene is TRBV12-3 or TRBV12-4, the J gene TRBJ2-7; D possibly corresponds to TRBD2 (6 bases). The length of the CDR3 is 17 residues. Trimming left V 11 bases short and J 1 base short, with 27 bases between. CDR3 loop: CAFTLTISSGVSYEQYF. In nucleotides, the CDR3 is TGTGCCTTCACACTTACAATCTCCTCGGGAGTATCCTACGAGCAGTACTTC.